This T cell receptor (beta chain) was retrieved from a study of T cell responses to AZD1222 COVID-19 vaccine. The study's findings and limits: The CD4 TCRs associated with vaccination extended across spike and predominated at 160-218 and 743-854.

Clones were sequenced by immunoSEQ multiplex PCR, and TCRdb holds only the in-frame ones, with some missing. The sample gives about 100,000 clones, more than 75% of which show up once; 22% is in the top ten. As for this clone: Its matching antigen is unknown.

The V end lost 4 bases, the J end lost 5 bases, and 6 bases lay between the germline ends. The CDR3 runs 11 residues. In germline, CDR1 is MGHRA, CDR2 YSYEKL. The sequence was collected from an adult in good health. V is TRBV4-1 and J is TRBJ2-7; no clear D gene. Sequencing used peripheral blood, obtained on day 0 of AZD1222 vaccination. The CDR3 sequence is CASSPRNEQYF. The CDR3 DNA sequence: TGCGCCAGCAGCCCCCGTAACGAGCAGTACTTC.